This T cell receptor beta chain was documented in a study of early T cells in non-severe SARS-CoV-2 infection. Study-wide context: Unsorted whole blood bulk RNA was sequenced, with unpaired chains. Study-wide findings and caveats: Lookups in VDJdb leaned toward anti-spike CD8 responses and missed private and CD4 specificities.

The library protocol tagged individual cDNA molecules with unique molecular identifiers. From the 5' RACE reads, TCRdb called clonotypes with MiXCR, one entry per CDR3 protein. The repertoire holds about 48,000 distinct CDR3 sequences, with 6.5% to 9.5% as singletons. The V gene end was trimmed by 5 bases and the J gene end by 0 bases; junction bases not matched to a gene: 6. This CDR3 region has 15 residues. In its sample, this clonotype was seen many times. Its antigen remains unidentified. Material for sequencing was whole blood. The rearrangement links TRBV12-3 or TRBV12-4 to TRBJ1-2, with 7 bases aligning to TRBD1. The origin of this receptor is an adult who was a healthcare worker with PCR-confirmed SARS-CoV-2 infection or an uninfected control (not recorded which). This CDR3 is CASSPRTGANYGYTF. The CDR3 DNA follows: TGTGCCAGCAGTCCTCGGACAGGAGCTAACTATGGCTACACCTTC.